Listed here are 26 T cell receptor beta chains from one sample, sequenced in a study of lymphopenia after photon versus proton radiotherapy. Data came from immunoSEQ multiplex PCR; TCRdb stores just in-frame clones and leaves some out. The table records 2,500 to 3,500 clones, around four fifths of them present only once. The sample in question was peripheral blood, obtained from a patient treated with proton-based radiotherapy. All receptors come from an older man with esophageal cancer.

This clone was observed a handful of times. V and J are TRBV11-3 and TRBJ2-5; 11 bases agree with TRBD1. Trimming cost V 1 base and J 4 bases; bases outside gene matches: 5. The CDR3 runs 16 residues. The germline V gene encodes CDR1 SGHNT and CDR2 YENEEA. The DNA of the CDR3 is TGTGCCAGCAGCTTAGCATCGGGACAGGGGGGAGAGACCCAGTACTTC. Translating it yields CASSLASGQGGETQYF.

V is TRBV6-1 and J is TRBJ1-4; D unresolved. The CDR3 totals 12 residues. V was pared by 6 bases and J by 4 bases, with 6 bases between. Germline V gene lookup returns CDR1 MNHNS and CDR2 SASEGT. CDR3 region: CASSAVNEKLFF. DNA for the CDR3: TGTGCCAGCAGCGCCGTTAATGAAAAACTGTTTTTT.

The chain is built from TRBV28 and TRBJ2-1; 9 positions agree with TRBD2. The CDR3 consists of 15 residues. The J segment lost 6 bases and the V segment lost 5 bases, leaving 8 bases of the junction unmatched. The germline CDR1 and CDR2 sequences are MDHEN and SYDVKM. CDR3 protein: CASSAPTSGINEQFF. The CDR3 DNA sequence: TGTGCCAGCAGTGCGCCGACTAGCGGAATCAATGAGCAGTTCTTC. Variable domain in full (rest from reference TRBV28 and TRBJ2-1): DVKVTQSSRYLVKRTGEKVFLECVQDMDHENMFWYRQDPGLGLRLIYFSYDVKMKEKGDIPEGYSVSREKKERFSLILESASTNQTSMYLCASSAPTSGINEQFFGPGTRLTVL.

In this sample, this clone turned up once. The chain has TRBV9 and TRBJ2-2, with D tentatively TRBD1 or TRBD2 (6 bases each). The CDR3 contains 17 residues. Per the germline V gene, CDR1 is SGDLS and CDR2 is YYNGEE. Trimming stripped 3 bases from V and 3 bases from J, with 18 bases between. This CDR3 is CASSGVIGGLHTGELFF. CDR3 DNA: TGTGCCAGCAGCGGTGTTATAGGGGGGCTCCACACCGGGGAGCTGTTTTTT.

The chain carries TRBV27 and TRBJ2-7, with TRBD2 identical over 13 bases. Trimming cost V 1 base and J 5 bases; bases outside gene matches: 5. CDR3 length equals 16 residues. Looked up from germline, CDR1 is MNHEY and CDR2 is SMNVEV (reference sequence). The CDR3 DNA reads TGTGCCAGCAGTTTATTAGGACTAGCGGGAGCTCACGAGCAGTACTTC. It specifies CASSLLGLAGAHEQYF.

The chain couples TRBV5-4 to TRBJ2-1; 11 positions match TRBD1. CDR3 length: 17 amino acids. V lost 0 bases and J lost 4; bases outside the gene matches: 6. Germline lookup yields CDR1 SGHNT and CDR2 YYREEE (reference sequence). The CDR3 spells CASSLAGTGGGYNEQFF. The CDR3 DNA reads TGTGCCAGCAGCTTGGCCGGGACAGGGGGTGGGTACAATGAGCAGTTCTTC.

The chain combines TRBV23-1 with TRBJ2-5, with a tentative D call TRBD2 (5 bases). TRBV23-1 counts as an open reading frame of uncertain function. The V gene lost 3 bases and the J gene lost 13 bases, with 27 bases spanning the gap. The CDR3 runs 16 residues. This CDR3 reads CASSQYVRTGRPSWYF. CDR3 nucleotides: TGCGCCAGCAGTCAGTACGTTAGGACGGGGAGACCCAGTTGGTACTTC.

V usage is TRBV27 and J usage is TRBJ2-2, with D possibly matching TRBD1 (5 bases). The germline V gene has CDR1 MNHEY and CDR2 SMNVEV (reference sequence). The length of the CDR3 is 16 residues. V lost 3 bases and J 0 bases, leaving 11 bases between the germline ends. This CDR3 reads CASSFGHQTNTGELFF. The CDR3 bases are TGTGCCAGCAGTTTCGGACATCAAACGAACACCGGGGAGCTGTTTTTT.

This rearrangement joins TRBV4-1 to TRBJ2-4; TRBD2 aligns across 7 bases. V dropped 0 bases and J dropped 4; count of bases not matched to a gene: 6. Germline V gives CDR1 MGHRA, CDR2 YSYEKL. CDR3 length: 16 residues. For the CDR3, the DNA is TGCGCCAGCAGCCAAGAGGGAATTAGCGGGAAAAACATTCAGTACTTC. Translation: CASSQEGISGKNIQYF.

This chain connects TRBV7-9 to TRBJ2-7; no clear D gene. V lost 7 bases and J lost 6, with 16 bases in between. There are 13 residues in the CDR3. In germline, CDR1 is SEHNR, CDR2 FQNEAQ (reference sequence). The CDR3 nucleotides read TGTGCCAGCAATCCACCCCACGAGCTCGAGCAGTACTTC. Protein sequence: CASNPPHELEQYF.

This sequence joins TRBV25-1 and TRBJ1-4, with D possibly matching TRBD1 (5 bases). The germline CDR1 and CDR2 sequences are MGHDK and SYGVNS. There are 14 residues in the CDR3. Trimming removed 6 bases at V and 3 bases at J, with 11 bases between. The DNA for the CDR3 is TGTGCCAGCAGCGACTTGGGACCTAATGAAAAACTGTTTTTT. Translating it yields CASSDLGPNEKLFF.

The genes are TRBV7-8 and TRBJ2-7; D unclear. The CDR3 has 12 amino acids. V dropped 5 bases and J dropped 3 bases, with 8 bases sitting between them. CDR1 and CDR2 (germline): SGHVS, FQNEAQ. CDR3 protein: CASSRTNYEQYF. The DNA for the CDR3 is TGTGCCAGCAGCCGAACGAACTACGAGCAGTACTTC.

V is TRBV11-3 and J is TRBJ1-4, with D perhaps matching TRBD1 (5 bases). Germline values: CDR1 SGHNT, CDR2 YENEEA. V was clipped by 0 bases and J by 7 bases, with 9 bases between them. This CDR3 contains 14 residues. The CDR3 sequence: CASSLDAGGEKLFF. CDR3 nucleotides: TGTGCCAGCAGCTTAGACGCGGGGGGTGAAAAACTGTTTTTT.

The chain couples TRBV10-3 to TRBJ1-3; no clear D gene. Germline V lookup: CDR1 ENHRY, CDR2 SYGVKD. Trimming took 3 bases from V and 2 from J, leaving 14 bases between them. The CDR3 consists of 16 residues. Here the CDR3 DNA reads TGTGCCATCAGTGATTTGGCGGGCGTACCTGGAAACACCATATATTTT. This codes for CAISDLAGVPGNTIYF.

The rearrangement joins TRBV6-6 to TRBJ1-1, with D possibly being TRBD1 (6 bases). Per germline, CDR1 MNHNY and CDR2 SVGAGI (reference sequence). Deletions cut 0 bases from V and 7 bases from J, with 15 bases between. The CDR3 has 15 amino acids. CDR3 loop: CASSYSKGGLVEAFF. Written as DNA, the CDR3 is TGTGCCAGCAGTTACTCGAAAGGGGGGCTGGTTGAAGCTTTCTTT.

The chain joins TRBV11-3 to TRBJ2-7; a weak D match, TRBD2 (5 bases). This CDR3 spans 15 amino acids. V gave up 5 bases and J gave up 2 bases, with 16 bases separating them. Germline V CDR1 and CDR2: SGHNT, YENEEA. The CDR3 DNA follows: TGTGCCAGCAGCGTAGCTCTCGGGATTACCTACGAGCAGTACTTC. Its translation: CASSVALGITYEQYF.

This chain connects TRBV6-1 to TRBJ1-5, with TRBD1 as a possible D gene (5 bases). The V gene's germline CDR1 is MNHNS and CDR2 SASEGT. The ends were cut back, 3 bases at V and 7 bases at J, with 10 bases in the middle. The CDR3 is 13 amino acids. The CDR3 sequence: CASSEIPGQPQHF. In DNA form, the CDR3 reads TGTGCCAGCAGTGAGATACCAGGGCAGCCCCAGCATTTT.

The V and J genes are TRBV19 and TRBJ2-5, with D possibly matching TRBD1 (6 bases). With 4 bases removed from V and 4 bases from J, the gap between germline ends came to 7 bases. The V gene's germline CDR1 is LNHDA and CDR2 SQIVND (reference sequence). CDR3 size: 12 residues. CDR3 DNA sequence: TGTGCCAGTAGTAGAGGGGGAGAGACCCAGTACTTC. Translating gives CASSRGGETQYF.

The gene calls are TRBV29-1 and TRBJ1-2, with D possibly being TRBD1 (6 bases). V was trimmed by 8 bases and J by 7 bases, leaving 20 bases between them. From germline, CDR1 is SQVTM and CDR2 ANQGSEA. This CDR3 has 13 residues. The CDR3 coding sequence is TGCAGCACAGGCCAGGGGCGTAAACCTGGCTACACCTTC. Its translation: CSTGQGRKPGYTF.

This clone was seen only once. This chain uses TRBV7-9 with TRBJ2-7; 11 nucleotides agree with TRBD2. Trimming cost V 5 bases and J 4 bases; bases outside gene matches: 7. Germline V CDR1 and CDR2: SEHNR, FQNEAQ (reference sequence). The length of the CDR3 is 15 residues. The CDR3 DNA is TGTGCCAGCAGCCTTCTAGCGGGGGGTTTTTACGAGCAGTACTTC. Translating it yields CASSLLAGGFYEQYF.

This chain joins TRBV10-3 and TRBJ1-1; 9 nucleotides align to TRBD1. In germline, CDR1 is ENHRY, CDR2 SYGVKD. The J segment lost 2 bases and the V segment lost 10 bases, leaving 5 bases of the junction unmatched. There are 13 residues in the CDR3. The CDR3 bases are TGTGCCACCCGGACAGGGGCTAACACTGAAGCTTTCTTT. It translates to CATRTGANTEAFF.

The CDR3 DNA reads as TGTGCCAGCAGCTTAAGACGGGGTAGCACAGATACGCAGTATTTT. Residues: CASSLRRGSTDTQYF. This chain uses TRBV11-3 with TRBJ2-3; D is possibly TRBD2 (5 bases). V was clipped by 2 bases and J by 0 bases, with 9 bases between them. The CDR3 length is 15 residues. Germline assignment: CDR1 SGHNT and CDR2 YENEEA. Together with reference TRBV11-3 and TRBJ2-3, the CDR3 gives the full variable domain: EAGVVQSPRYKIIEKKQPVAFWCNPISGHNTLYWYLQNLGQGPELLIRYENEEAVDDSQLPKDRFSAERLKGVDSTLKIQPAELGDSAVYLCASSLRRGSTDTQYFGPGTRLTVL.

The J gene is TRBJ2-2, the V gene TRBV4-2; D gene uncertain. Germline V gene lookup returns CDR1 LGHNA and CDR2 YNFKEQ. The CDR3 spans 14 residues. V was cut by 2 bases and J by 5 bases, with 9 bases left in between. The CDR3 sequence: CASSQQVVTGELFF. The DNA for the CDR3 is TGTGCCAGCAGCCAACAGGTAGTGACCGGGGAGCTGTTTTTT.

The V and J genes are TRBV2 and TRBJ2-6; maybe TRBD1 (5 bases). Germline V gives CDR1 SNHLY, CDR2 FYNNEI. Trimming shortened V by 2 bases and J by 4 bases, and 15 bases separated the two germline ends. This CDR3 comprises 17 residues. CDR3 in DNA: TGTGCCAGCAGTGAACAGGTCATCAGGGCCGGGGCCAACGTCCTGACTTTC. Amino acid sequence: CASSEQVIRAGANVLTF.

This clone was seen a single time. The chain joins TRBV27 to TRBJ2-1; 8 nucleotides match TRBD2. J was trimmed by 6 bases and V by 5 bases; bases with no gene match: 21. This CDR3 contains 19 residues. CDR1 is MNHEY and CDR2 is SMNVEV in the germline V gene (reference sequence). The CDR3 loop reads CASSRGGIAGLAGFNEQFF. As DNA, the CDR3 is TGTGCCAGCAGTCGGGGAGGAATAGCTGGGCTAGCGGGTTTCAATGAGCAGTTCTTC.

V gene TRBV10-3 combines with J gene TRBJ2-7, with 7 bases matching TRBD1. The CDR3 length is 15 residues. The V segment lost 0 bases and the J segment 2 bases; nucleotides outside the gene matches: 4. Germline values: CDR1 ENHRY, CDR2 SYGVKD. The CDR3 spells CAISESAGTAYEQYF. The DNA of the CDR3 is TGTGCCATCAGTGAGTCAGCTGGGACAGCCTACGAGCAGTACTTC.